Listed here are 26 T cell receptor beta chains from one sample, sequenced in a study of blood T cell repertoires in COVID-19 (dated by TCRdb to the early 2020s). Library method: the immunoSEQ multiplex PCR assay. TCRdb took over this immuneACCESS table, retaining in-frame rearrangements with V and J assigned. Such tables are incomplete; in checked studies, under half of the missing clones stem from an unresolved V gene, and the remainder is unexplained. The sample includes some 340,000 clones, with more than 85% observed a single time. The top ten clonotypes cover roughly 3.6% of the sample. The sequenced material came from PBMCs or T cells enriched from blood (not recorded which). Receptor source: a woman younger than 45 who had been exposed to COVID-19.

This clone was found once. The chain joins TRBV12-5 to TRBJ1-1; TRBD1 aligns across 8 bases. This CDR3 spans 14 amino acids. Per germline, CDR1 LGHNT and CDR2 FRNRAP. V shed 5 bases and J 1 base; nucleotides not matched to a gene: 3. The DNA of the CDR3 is TGTGCTAGTGGTGCGGGACAGGCGAACACTGAAGCTTTCTTT. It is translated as CASGAGQANTEAFF.

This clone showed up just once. In DNA, the CDR3 is TGTGCCAGCAGCTCGCCGCGGGGGTCGCACAATCAGCCCCAGCATTTT. Its translation: CASSSPRGSHNQPQHF. The rearrangement links TRBV5-8 to TRBJ1-5; tentatively, D is TRBD1 (5 bases). Germline CDR1 and CDR2: SGHTS and YDEGEE. V was clipped by 3 bases and J by 3 bases, with 16 bases between them. The CDR3 is 16 amino acids. Full variable domain (outside the CDR3, taken from reference TRBV5-8 and TRBJ1-5): EAGVTQSPTHLIKTRGQQATLRCSPISGHTSVYWYQQALGLGLQFLLWYDEGEERNRGNFPPRFSGRQFPNYSSELNVNALELEDSALYLCASSSPRGSHNQPQHFGDGTRLSIL.

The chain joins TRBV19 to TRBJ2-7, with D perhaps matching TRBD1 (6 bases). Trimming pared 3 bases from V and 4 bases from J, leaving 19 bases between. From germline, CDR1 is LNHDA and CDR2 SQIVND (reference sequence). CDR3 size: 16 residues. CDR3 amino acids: CASSMGRGLRSYEQYF. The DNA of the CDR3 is TGTGCCAGTAGTATGGGCAGGGGCCTAAGGTCGTACGAGCAGTACTTC.

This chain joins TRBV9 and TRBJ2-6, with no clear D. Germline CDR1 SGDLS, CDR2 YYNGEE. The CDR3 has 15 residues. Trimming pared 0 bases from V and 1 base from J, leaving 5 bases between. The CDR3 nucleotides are TGTGCCAGCAGCGTAGCCCCGTCTGGGGCCAACGTCCTGACTTTC. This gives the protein CASSVAPSGANVLTF.

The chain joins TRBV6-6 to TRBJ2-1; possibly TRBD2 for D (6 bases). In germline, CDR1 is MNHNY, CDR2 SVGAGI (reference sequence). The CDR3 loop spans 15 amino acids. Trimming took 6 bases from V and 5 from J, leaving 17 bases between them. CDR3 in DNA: TGTGCCAGCAGGAAATCCGGGACTGGCGACAATGAGCAGTTCTTC. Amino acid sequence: CASRKSGTGDNEQFF.

The CDR3 DNA follows: TGCGCCAGCAGCTTGGGCCCATCGGGCAATCAGCCCCAGCATTTT. Translating gives CASSLGPSGNQPQHF. J is TRBJ1-5 and V is TRBV5-1; D remains ambiguous. Trimming removed 0 bases at V and 2 bases at J, with 9 bases between. There are 15 residues in the CDR3. The germline V gene has CDR1 SGHRS and CDR2 YFSETQ.

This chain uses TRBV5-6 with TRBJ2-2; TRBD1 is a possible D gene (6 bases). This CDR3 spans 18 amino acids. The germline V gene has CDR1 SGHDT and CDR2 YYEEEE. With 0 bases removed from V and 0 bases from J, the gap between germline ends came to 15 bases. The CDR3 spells CASSLEGDNLANTGELFF. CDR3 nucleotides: TGTGCCAGCAGCTTGGAAGGGGACAACCTCGCGAACACCGGGGAGCTGTTTTTT.

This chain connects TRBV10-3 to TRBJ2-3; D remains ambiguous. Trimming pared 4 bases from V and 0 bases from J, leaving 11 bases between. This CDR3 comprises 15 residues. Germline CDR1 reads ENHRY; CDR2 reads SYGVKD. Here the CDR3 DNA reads TGTGCCATCAGTGTCGCCAAGAGAAGCACAGATACGCAGTATTTT. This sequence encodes CAISVAKRSTDTQYF.

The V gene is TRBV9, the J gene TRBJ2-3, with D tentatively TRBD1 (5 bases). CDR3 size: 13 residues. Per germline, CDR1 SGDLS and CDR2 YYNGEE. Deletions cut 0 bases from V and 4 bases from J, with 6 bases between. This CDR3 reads CASSVARADTQYF. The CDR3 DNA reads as TGTGCCAGCAGCGTAGCCAGGGCAGATACGCAGTATTTT.

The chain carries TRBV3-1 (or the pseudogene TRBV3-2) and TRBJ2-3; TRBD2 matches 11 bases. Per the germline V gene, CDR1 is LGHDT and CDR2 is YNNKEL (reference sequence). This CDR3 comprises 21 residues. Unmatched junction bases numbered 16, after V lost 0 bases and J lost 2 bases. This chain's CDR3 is CASSQDWKLAGAANYTDTQYF. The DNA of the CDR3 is TGTGCCAGCAGCCAAGATTGGAAACTAGCGGGGGCCGCAAACTACACAGATACGCAGTATTTT.

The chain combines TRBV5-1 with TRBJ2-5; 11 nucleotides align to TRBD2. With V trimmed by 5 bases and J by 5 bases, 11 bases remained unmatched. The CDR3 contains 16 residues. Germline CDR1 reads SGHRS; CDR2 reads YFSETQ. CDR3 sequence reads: CASRIVAGGPVETQYF. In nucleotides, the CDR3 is TGCGCCAGCAGAATTGTAGCGGGGGGGCCAGTCGAGACCCAGTACTTC.

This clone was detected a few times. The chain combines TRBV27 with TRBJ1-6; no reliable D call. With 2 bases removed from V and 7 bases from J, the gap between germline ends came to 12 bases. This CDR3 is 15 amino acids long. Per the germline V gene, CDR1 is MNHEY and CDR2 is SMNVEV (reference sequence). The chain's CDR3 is CASSLQSVLNSPLHF. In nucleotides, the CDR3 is TGTGCCAGCAGTTTACAATCAGTCCTGAATTCACCCCTCCACTTT.

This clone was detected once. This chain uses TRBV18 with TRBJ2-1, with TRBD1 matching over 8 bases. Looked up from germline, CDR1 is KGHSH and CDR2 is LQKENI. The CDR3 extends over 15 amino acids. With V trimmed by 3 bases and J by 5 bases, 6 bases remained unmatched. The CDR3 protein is CASSPRDRPNNEQFF. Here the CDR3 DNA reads TGTGCCAGCTCACCCCGGGACAGGCCAAACAATGAGCAGTTCTTC.

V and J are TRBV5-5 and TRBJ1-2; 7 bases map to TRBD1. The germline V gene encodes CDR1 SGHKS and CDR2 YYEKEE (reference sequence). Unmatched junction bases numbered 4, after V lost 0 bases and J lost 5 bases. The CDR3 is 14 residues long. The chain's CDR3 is CASSLARQGYGYTF. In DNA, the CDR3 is TGTGCCAGCAGCTTGGCGCGACAGGGATATGGCTACACCTTC.

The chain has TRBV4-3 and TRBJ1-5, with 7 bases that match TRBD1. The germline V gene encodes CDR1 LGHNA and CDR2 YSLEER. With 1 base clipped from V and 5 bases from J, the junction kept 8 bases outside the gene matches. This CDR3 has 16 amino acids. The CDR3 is CASSQGTGPYYQPQHF. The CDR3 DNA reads TGCGCCAGCAGCCAAGGGACAGGACCTTATTATCAGCCCCAGCATTTT.

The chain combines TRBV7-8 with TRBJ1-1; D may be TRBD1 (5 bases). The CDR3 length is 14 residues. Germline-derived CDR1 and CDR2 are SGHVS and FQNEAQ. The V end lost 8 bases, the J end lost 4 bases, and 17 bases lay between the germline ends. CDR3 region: CASLLLGGSTEAFF. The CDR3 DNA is TGTGCCAGCCTACTATTGGGGGGTTCCACTGAAGCTTTCTTT.

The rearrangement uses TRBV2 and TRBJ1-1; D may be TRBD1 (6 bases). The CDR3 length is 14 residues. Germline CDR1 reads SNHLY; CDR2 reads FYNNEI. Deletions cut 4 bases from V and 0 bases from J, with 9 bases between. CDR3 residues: CASSVGTLNTEAFF. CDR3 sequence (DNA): TGTGCCAGCAGTGTCGGGACACTGAACACTGAAGCTTTCTTT.

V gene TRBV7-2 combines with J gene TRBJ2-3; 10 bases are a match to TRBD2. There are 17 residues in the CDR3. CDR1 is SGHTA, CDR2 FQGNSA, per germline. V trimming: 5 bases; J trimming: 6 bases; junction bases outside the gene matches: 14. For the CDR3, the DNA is TGTGCCAGCAGCACCTGGACTAGCGGAGACGTTAGGGATACGCAGTATTTT. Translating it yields CASSTWTSGDVRDTQYF.

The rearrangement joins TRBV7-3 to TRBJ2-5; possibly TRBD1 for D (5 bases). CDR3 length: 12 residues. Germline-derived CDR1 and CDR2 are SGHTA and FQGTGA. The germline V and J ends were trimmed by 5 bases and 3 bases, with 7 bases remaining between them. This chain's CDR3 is CASSPGKETQYF. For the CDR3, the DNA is TGTGCCAGCAGCCCAGGGAAAGAGACCCAGTACTTC.

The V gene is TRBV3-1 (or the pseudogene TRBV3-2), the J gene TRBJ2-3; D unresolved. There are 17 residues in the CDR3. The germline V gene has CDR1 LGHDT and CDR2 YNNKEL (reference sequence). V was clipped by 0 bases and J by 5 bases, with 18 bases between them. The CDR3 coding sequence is TGTGCCAGCAGCCAAGATTACGGAGACCCCGTGCGAGATACGCAGTATTTT. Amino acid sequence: CASSQDYGDPVRDTQYF.

The CDR3 bases are TGTGCCAGCCAAATTAACACCGGGGAGCTGTTTTTT. Amino acid sequence: CASQINTGELFF. This chain uses TRBV18 with TRBJ2-2; D gene uncertain. The CDR3 is made up of 12 amino acids. V lost 8 bases to trimming and J lost 2 bases, with 6 bases between them. Germline assignment: CDR1 KGHSH and CDR2 LQKENI.

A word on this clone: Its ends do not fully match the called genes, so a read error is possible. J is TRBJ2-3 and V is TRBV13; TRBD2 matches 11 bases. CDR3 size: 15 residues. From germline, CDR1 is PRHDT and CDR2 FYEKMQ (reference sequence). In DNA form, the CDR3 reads TGTGCCAGCAGCCCCGGGAGAGGTAGCGGGGGGGGGCCGGATTTT. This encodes CASSPGRGSGGGPDF.

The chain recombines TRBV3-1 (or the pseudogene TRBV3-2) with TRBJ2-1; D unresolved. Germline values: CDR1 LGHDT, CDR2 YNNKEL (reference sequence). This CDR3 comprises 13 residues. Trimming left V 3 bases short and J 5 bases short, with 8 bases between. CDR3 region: CASSQPPNNEQFF. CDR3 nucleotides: TGTGCCAGCAGCCAGCCACCTAACAATGAGCAGTTCTTC.

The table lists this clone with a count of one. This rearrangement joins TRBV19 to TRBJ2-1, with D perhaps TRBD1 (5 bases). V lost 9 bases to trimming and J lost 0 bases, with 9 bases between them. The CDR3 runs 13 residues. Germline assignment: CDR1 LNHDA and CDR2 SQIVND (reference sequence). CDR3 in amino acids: CASRQFSYNEQFF. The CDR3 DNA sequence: TGTGCCAGCAGACAGTTCTCCTACAATGAGCAGTTCTTC.

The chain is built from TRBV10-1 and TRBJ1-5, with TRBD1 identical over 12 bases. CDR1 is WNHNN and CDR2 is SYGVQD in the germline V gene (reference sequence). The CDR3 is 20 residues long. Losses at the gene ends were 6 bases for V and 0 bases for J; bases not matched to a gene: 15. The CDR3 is CASSPGTGGPFEYSNQPQHF. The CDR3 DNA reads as TGCGCCAGCAGCCCCGGGACAGGGGGCCCCTTTGAATATAGCAATCAGCCCCAGCATTTT.

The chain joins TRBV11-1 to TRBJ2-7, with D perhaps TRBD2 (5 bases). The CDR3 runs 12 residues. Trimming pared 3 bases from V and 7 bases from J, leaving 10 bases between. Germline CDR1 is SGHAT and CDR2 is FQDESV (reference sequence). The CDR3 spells CASSFHGKEQYF. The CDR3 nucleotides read TGTGCCAGCAGCTTTCACGGGAAGGAGCAGTACTTC.